These 21 T cell receptor beta chains share one sample of origin, sequenced in a study of blood T cell repertoires in COVID-19. Using immunoSEQ multiplex PCR, the repertoire was profiled, and TCRdb retains in-frame clones only, with some absent. The sample lists about 130,000 clones, around 85% occurring once. The sample comprised peripheral blood. The source is a woman in her forties or fifties with acute or convalescent COVID-19.

The chain's CDR3 is CASRTRQGRTEAFF. The CDR3 DNA reads as TGTGCCAGCAGGACAAGACAGGGGAGGACTGAAGCTTTCTTT. V usage is TRBV6-5 and J usage is TRBJ1-1; the match to TRBD1 covers 8 bases. The CDR3 is 14 residues long. Per germline, CDR1 MNHEY and CDR2 SVGAGI. V was pared by 6 bases and J by 5 bases, with 8 bases of the junction left unmatched.

The chain combines TRBV9 with TRBJ1-1; TRBD1 might be the D (5 bases). Trimming removed 0 bases from V and 10 bases from J, with 13 bases in between. The CDR3 spans 13 residues. The V gene's germline CDR1 is SGDLS and CDR2 YYNGEE. This CDR3 is CASSVDTRGLAFF. As DNA, the CDR3 is TGTGCCAGCAGCGTAGATACACGGGGGTTAGCTTTCTTT.

This chain connects TRBV6-1 to TRBJ1-1, with D perhaps TRBD1 (5 bases). The V end was cut by 1 base, the J end by 0 bases, with 12 bases between. Per the germline V gene, CDR1 is MNHNS and CDR2 is SASEGT. The CDR3 totals 16 residues. This CDR3 reads CASSEVRGWMNTEAFF. The DNA for the CDR3 is TGTGCCAGCAGTGAAGTCCGGGGGTGGATGAACACTGAAGCTTTCTTT.

The chain uses TRBV9 and TRBJ2-7, with D hard to call. Germline V gives CDR1 SGDLS, CDR2 YYNGEE. This CDR3 has 14 amino acids. Trimming took off 4 bases at V and 3 bases at J, with 14 bases between the two ends. This chain's CDR3 is CASSKNEPGYEQYF. The DNA for the CDR3 is TGTGCCAGCAGCAAGAACGAACCCGGCTACGAGCAGTACTTC.

This clone was recorded only once. The chain recombines TRBV27 with TRBJ2-1, with D maybe TRBD1 (5 bases). The CDR3 is made up of 13 amino acids. Trimming removed 5 bases at V and 10 bases at J, with 15 bases between. Germline V lookup: CDR1 MNHEY, CDR2 SMNVEV (reference sequence). CDR3 nucleotides: TGTGCCAGCAGTCCAGACCAGGGTAGAGAGCAGTTCTTC. Its translation is CASSPDQGREQFF.

CDR3 DNA: TGTGCCAGCGGCCTTGTTGGAGCGAATAGCAATCAGCCCCAGCATTTT. The encoded protein is CASGLVGANSNQPQHF. The chain combines TRBV7-2 with TRBJ1-5; D is unresolved. Between the trimmed V and J ends, which lost 8 bases and 0 bases, there was a span of 17 bases. Looked up from germline, CDR1 is SGHTA and CDR2 is FQGNSA. CDR3 size: 16 residues.

The chain employs TRBV6-5 and TRBJ1-2, with no clear D. This CDR3 region has 13 residues. Germline V gene lookup returns CDR1 MNHEY and CDR2 SVGAGI. The germline V and J ends were trimmed by 7 bases and 3 bases, with 12 bases remaining between them. As DNA, the CDR3 is TGTGCCAGCAATGTCCCGGAGGACTATGGCTACACCTTC. Translated: CASNVPEDYGYTF.

The chain recombines TRBV7-9 with TRBJ1-1, with TRBD1 matching 8 bases. The V gene end was trimmed by 0 bases and the J gene end by 3 bases; junction bases not matched to a gene: 3. Germline loops: CDR1 SEHNR, CDR2 FQNEAQ (reference sequence). This CDR3 is 15 amino acids long. The CDR3 loop reads CASSLAQGAYTEAFF. As DNA, the CDR3 is TGTGCCAGCAGCTTAGCGCAGGGGGCTTACACTGAAGCTTTCTTT.

The CDR3 DNA reads TGTGCCAGCAGCCCATTACAGGGGGACTATGGCTACACCTTC. It specifies CASSPLQGDYGYTF. The chain couples TRBV3-1 (or the pseudogene TRBV3-2) to TRBJ1-2; TRBD1 matches 8 bases. The CDR3 is made up of 14 amino acids. CDR1 is LGHDT and CDR2 is YNNKEL in the germline V gene (reference sequence). Unmatched junction bases numbered 4, after V lost 4 bases and J lost 3 bases.

The CDR3 spells CASSLSPPGRGSYSYEQYF. The CDR3 DNA reads TGTGCCAGCAGCTTAAGCCCTCCGGGCAGGGGAAGCTACTCCTACGAGCAGTACTTC. The genes are TRBV11-2 and TRBJ2-7, with a possible D match to TRBD1 (6 bases). The CDR3 is 19 residues long. V lost 2 bases, J lost 0 bases, and 23 bases lay in between. Germline CDR1 and CDR2: SGHAT and FQNNGV.

This chain links TRBV18 with TRBJ1-1; D uncertain. The CDR3 covers 13 residues. Deletions cut 2 bases from V and 1 base from J, with 5 bases between. Germline CDR1 reads KGHSH; CDR2 reads LQKENI. The CDR3 bases are TGTGCCAGCTCACCAAACTCGAACACTGAAGCTTTCTTT. Amino acid sequence: CASSPNSNTEAFF.

This clone was seen only once. This chain uses TRBV3-1 (or the pseudogene TRBV3-2) with TRBJ2-7; 7 nucleotides line up with TRBD2. Germline V gene lookup returns CDR1 LGHDT and CDR2 YNNKEL (reference sequence). The J segment lost 4 bases and the V segment lost 4 bases, leaving 7 bases of the junction unmatched. The CDR3 has 14 residues. CDR3 residues: CASSPEAGVYEQYF. The DNA of the CDR3 is TGTGCCAGCAGCCCCGAGGCGGGAGTTTACGAGCAGTACTTC.

The J gene is TRBJ1-1, the V gene TRBV5-1, with D possibly being TRBD1 (6 bases). The CDR3 runs 16 residues. Germline V lookup: CDR1 SGHRS, CDR2 YFSETQ. V shed 4 bases and J shed 0 bases, with 16 bases lying between them. This CDR3 reads CASSHTGFGMNTEAFF. Written as DNA, the CDR3 is TGCGCCAGCAGCCATACAGGGTTCGGGATGAACACTGAAGCTTTCTTT.

The chain couples TRBV4-1 to TRBJ2-1; 9 positions agree with TRBD2. CDR1 and CDR2 from the germline V gene are MGHRA and YSYEKL. The CDR3 has 16 amino acids. V shed 0 bases and J 7 bases; nucleotides not matched to a gene: 7. The CDR3 region has the DNA TGCGCCAGCAGCCAAGATCAAGCGGGGGGATGGAATGAGCAGTTCTTC. This sequence encodes CASSQDQAGGWNEQFF.

J is TRBJ1-2 and V is TRBV10-3; 10 bases agree with TRBD1. This CDR3 has 15 amino acids. The junction had 0 bases not matched to a gene; V was cut back by 0 bases and J by 2 bases. CDR1 is ENHRY, CDR2 SYGVKD, per germline. Here the CDR3 DNA reads TGTGCCATCAGTGAGTCGGACAGGGGGAACTATGGCTACACCTTC. Translating gives CAISESDRGNYGYTF.

In this sample, this clone turned up once. The CDR3 bases are TGTGCCAGCAGCGCCGGGACAGCCAACTACGAGCAGTACTTC. Protein sequence: CASSAGTANYEQYF. The V gene is TRBV5-5, the J gene TRBJ2-7; 7 bases map to TRBD1. Germline V lookup: CDR1 SGHKS, CDR2 YYEKEE (reference sequence). The CDR3 extends over 14 amino acids. V shed 4 bases and J 3 bases; nucleotides not matched to a gene: 7.

V is TRBV5-8 and J is TRBJ1-5, with D hard to call. Per the germline V gene, CDR1 is SGHTS and CDR2 is YDEGEE. V gave up 1 base and J gave up 3 bases, with 8 bases separating them. The CDR3 extends over 14 amino acids. The CDR3 is CASSLLSLNQPQHF. DNA of the CDR3: TGTGCCAGCAGCTTGTTGTCCCTCAATCAGCCCCAGCATTTT. The full variable domain, with the rest looked up from reference TRBV5-8 and TRBJ1-5, is EAGVTQSPTHLIKTRGQQATLRCSPISGHTSVYWYQQALGLGLQFLLWYDEGEERNRGNFPPRFSGRQFPNYSSELNVNALELEDSALYLCASSLLSLNQPQHFGDGTRLSIL.

V and J are TRBV29-1 and TRBJ1-1; D gene unclear. The germline V and J ends were trimmed by 5 bases and 6 bases, with 10 bases remaining between them. The CDR3 length is 11 residues. The V gene's germline CDR1 is SQVTM and CDR2 ANQGSEA. CDR3 sequence reads: CSVFGGPEAFF. For the CDR3, the DNA is TGCAGCGTTTTCGGAGGACCTGAAGCTTTCTTT.

The chain recombines TRBV18 with TRBJ1-5; no reliable D call. CDR1 is KGHSH, CDR2 LQKENI, per germline. V lost 3 bases to trimming and J lost 8 bases, with 14 bases between them. The CDR3 length is 14 residues. The CDR3 loop is CASSPTQTLEPQHF. DNA of the CDR3: TGTGCCAGCTCACCGACGCAGACTTTGGAGCCCCAGCATTTT.

V and J are TRBV27 and TRBJ1-6; TRBD1 matches at 7 bases. Germline V gene lookup returns CDR1 MNHEY and CDR2 SMNVEV (reference sequence). There are 15 residues in the CDR3. The junction had 7 bases not matched to a gene; V was cut back by 2 bases and J by 9 bases. DNA of the CDR3: TGTGCCAGCAGTTTAGGGAAGGGGGCTAGTTCACCCCTCCACTTT. It codes for CASSLGKGASSPLHF.

The V and J genes are TRBV28 and TRBJ1-6, with a possible D match to TRBD1 (6 bases). This CDR3 is built from 16 residues. The V end was cut by 7 bases, the J end by 2 bases, with 15 bases between. The germline V gene encodes CDR1 MDHEN and CDR2 SYDVKM. The CDR3, as DNA: TGTGCCAGCAATTGGGGGGGGGCCACCTATAATTCACCCCTCCACTTT. Its protein product is CASNWGGATYNSPLHF.